The 8 T cell receptor beta chains in this list originate from one sample, sequenced in a study of response to subunit inactivated influenza vaccine. TCRdb used MiXCR to reprocess the RT-PCR reads, holding one entry per CDR3 protein. The repertoire holds under 800,000 distinct CDR3 sequences, with more than 11% as singletons. Specimen: PBMCs from blood, collected approximately 15 days before vaccination. The receptors were gathered from a man between 50 and 59 years old who received an inactivated influenza vaccine.

The chain links TRBV7-9 to TRBJ2-7; 8 bases align to TRBD2. The CDR3 runs to 14 residues. V dropped 1 base and J dropped 12; count of bases not matched to a gene: 11. CDR1 is SEHNR, CDR2 FQNEAQ, per germline (reference sequence). The CDR3 region is CASSLGSTGRALYF. The CDR3 DNA sequence: TGTGCCAGCAGCTTAGGATCTACCGGGAGGGCCCTGTACTTC.

The chain has TRBV21-1 and TRBJ2-3; TRBD1, as called in the table, went unchecked against the DNA. TRBV21-1 is classified as a pseudogene. The CDR3 runs 16 residues. The CDR3 region is CASSKVYRGPGDTQYF. The CDR3 nucleotides read TGTGCCAGCAGCAAAGTTTATCGGGGGCCGGGAGATACGCAGTATTTT.

The chain joins TRBV4-2 to TRBJ2-7; unclear D gene. Germline V gene lookup returns CDR1 LGHNA and CDR2 YNFKEQ. The V end was cut by 1 base, the J end by 7 bases, with 5 bases between. The CDR3 length is 11 residues. The CDR3 DNA is TGTGCCAGCAGCCAAGCAGAGGAGCAGTACTTC. Protein sequence: CASSQAEEQYF.

The V and J genes are TRBV6-2 or TRBV6-3 and TRBJ2-5; 14 nucleotides line up with TRBD2. The CDR3 has 15 amino acids. CDR1 MNHEY and CDR2 SVGEGT come from the germline V gene. After removal of 6 bases from V and 5 bases from J, the junction contained 5 bases not matched to a gene. The CDR3 loop reads CASSGLAGGGETQYF. The CDR3 nucleotides are TGTGCCAGCAGCGGACTAGCGGGAGGCGGTGAGACCCAGTACTTC.

The chain couples TRBV24-1 to TRBJ2-7; the D gene is possibly TRBD1 (6 bases). Trimming left V 4 bases short and J 2 bases short, with 14 bases between. CDR1 is KGHDR, CDR2 SFDVKD, per germline. This CDR3 has 15 amino acids. The CDR3 region is CATSDPKTGTYEQYF. Written as DNA, the CDR3 is TGTGCCACCAGTGACCCTAAGACAGGAACCTACGAGCAGTACTTC.

The rearrangement uses TRBV7-9 and TRBJ2-1, with TRBD2 matching 11 bases. CDR3 size: 15 residues. V trimming: 5 bases; J trimming: 7 bases; junction bases outside the gene matches: 7. In germline, CDR1 is SEHNR, CDR2 FQNEAQ (reference sequence). CDR3 nucleotide sequence: TGTGCCAGCAGCAAAACTAGCGGGAGTGTTAATGAGCAGTTCTTC. Its protein is CASSKTSGSVNEQFF.

This sequence joins TRBV12-3 or TRBV12-4 and TRBJ1-5, with 8 nucleotides matching TRBD1. CDR3 length equals 16 residues. V lost 6 bases, J lost 1 base, and 8 bases stayed unmatched. The CDR3 DNA reads as TGTGCCAGCAGGAGACAGGGGAGACGGAGCAATCAGCCCCAGCATTTT. Translating gives CASRRQGRRSNQPQHF.

The chain joins TRBV30 to TRBJ1-5; D is undetermined. Trimming stripped 2 bases from V and 1 base from J, with 3 bases between. Germline V CDR1 and CDR2: GTSNPN, SVGIG (reference sequence). The CDR3 extends over 12 amino acids. CDR3 in amino acids: CAWSLSNQPQHF. The CDR3, as DNA: TGTGCCTGGAGTTTAAGCAATCAGCCCCAGCATTTT.